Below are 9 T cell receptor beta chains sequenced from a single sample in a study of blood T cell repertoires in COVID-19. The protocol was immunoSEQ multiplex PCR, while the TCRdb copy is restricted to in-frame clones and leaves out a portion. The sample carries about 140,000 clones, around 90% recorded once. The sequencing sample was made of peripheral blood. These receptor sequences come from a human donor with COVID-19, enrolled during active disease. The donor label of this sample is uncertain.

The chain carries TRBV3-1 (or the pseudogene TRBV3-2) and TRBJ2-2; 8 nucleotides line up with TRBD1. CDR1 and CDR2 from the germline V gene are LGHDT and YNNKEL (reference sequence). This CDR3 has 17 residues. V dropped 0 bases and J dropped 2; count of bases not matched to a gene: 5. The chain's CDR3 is CASSQDTQGANTGELFF. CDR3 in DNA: TGTGCCAGCAGCCAAGATACGCAGGGGGCAAACACCGGGGAGCTGTTTTTT.

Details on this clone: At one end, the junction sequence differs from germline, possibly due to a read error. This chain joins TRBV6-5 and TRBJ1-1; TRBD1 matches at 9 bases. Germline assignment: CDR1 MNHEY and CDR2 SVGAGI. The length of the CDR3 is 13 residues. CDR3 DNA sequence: TGTGCCAACAGTCCGACAGGGGGCACTGAAGCTTTCTTT. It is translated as CANSPTGGTEAFF.

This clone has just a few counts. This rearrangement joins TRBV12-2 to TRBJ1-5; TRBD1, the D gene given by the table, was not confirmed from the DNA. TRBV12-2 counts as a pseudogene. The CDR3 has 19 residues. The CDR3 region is CASRNTGGSLPYSNQPQHF. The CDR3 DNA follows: TGTGCAAGTCGAAACACAGGGGGTTCCCTCCCGTATAGCAATCAGCCCCAGCATTTT.

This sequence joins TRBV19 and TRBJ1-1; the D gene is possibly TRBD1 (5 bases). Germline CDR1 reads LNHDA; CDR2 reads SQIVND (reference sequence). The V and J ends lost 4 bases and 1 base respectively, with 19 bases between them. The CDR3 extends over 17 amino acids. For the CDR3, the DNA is TGTGCCAGTAGTACTGGCGGGGGGAGCAGTCAGAACACTGAAGCTTTCTTT. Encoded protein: CASSTGGGSSQNTEAFF.

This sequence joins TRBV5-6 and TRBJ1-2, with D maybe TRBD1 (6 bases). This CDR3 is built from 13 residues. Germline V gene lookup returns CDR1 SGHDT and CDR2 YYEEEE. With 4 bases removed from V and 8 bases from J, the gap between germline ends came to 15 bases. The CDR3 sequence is CASSANRVGGYTF. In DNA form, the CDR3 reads TGTGCCAGCAGCGCCAACAGGGTCGGCGGCTACACCTTC.

The CDR3 here is CAWFGAYEQYF. The CDR3 DNA sequence: TGTGCCTGGTTTGGAGCCTACGAGCAGTACTTC. The rearrangement joins TRBV30 to TRBJ2-7; D gene uncertain. Germline CDR1 GTSNPN, CDR2 SVGIG (reference sequence). This CDR3 is built from 11 residues. V was clipped by 5 bases and J by 2 bases, with 7 bases between them.

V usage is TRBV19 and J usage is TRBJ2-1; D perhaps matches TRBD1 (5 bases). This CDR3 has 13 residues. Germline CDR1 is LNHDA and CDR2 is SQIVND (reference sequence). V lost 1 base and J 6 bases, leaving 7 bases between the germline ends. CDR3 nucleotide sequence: TGTGCCAGTAGTATAGGACAGCTCAATGAGCAGTTCTTC. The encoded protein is CASSIGQLNEQFF.

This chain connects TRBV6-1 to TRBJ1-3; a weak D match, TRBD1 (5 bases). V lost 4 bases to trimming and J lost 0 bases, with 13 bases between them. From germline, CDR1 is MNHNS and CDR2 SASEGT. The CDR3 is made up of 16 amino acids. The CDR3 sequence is CASSAEDNNSGNTIYF. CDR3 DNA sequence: TGTGCCAGCAGTGCCGAGGACAACAACTCTGGAAACACCATATATTTT.

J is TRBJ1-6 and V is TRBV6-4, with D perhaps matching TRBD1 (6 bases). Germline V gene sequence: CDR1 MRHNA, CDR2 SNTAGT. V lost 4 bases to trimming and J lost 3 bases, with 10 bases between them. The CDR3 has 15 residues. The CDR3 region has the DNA TGTGCCAGCAGTGTCGAGGGACACTATAATTCACCCCTCCACTTT. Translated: CASSVEGHYNSPLHF.